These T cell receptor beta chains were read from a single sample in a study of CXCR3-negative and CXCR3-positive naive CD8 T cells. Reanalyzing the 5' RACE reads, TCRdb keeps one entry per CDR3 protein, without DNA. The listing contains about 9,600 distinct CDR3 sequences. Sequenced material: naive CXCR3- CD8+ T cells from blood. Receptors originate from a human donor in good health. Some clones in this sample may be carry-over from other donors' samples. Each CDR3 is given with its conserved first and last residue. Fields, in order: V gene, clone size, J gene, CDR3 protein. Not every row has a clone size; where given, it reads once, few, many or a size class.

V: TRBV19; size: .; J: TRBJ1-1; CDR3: CASTRLGTEAFF
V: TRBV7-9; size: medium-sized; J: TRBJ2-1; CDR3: CASSTGARAYNEQFF
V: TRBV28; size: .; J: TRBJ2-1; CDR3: CASSLLTSGSSYNEQFF
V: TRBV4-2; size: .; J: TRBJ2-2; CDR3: CASSHTGLLGSGELFF
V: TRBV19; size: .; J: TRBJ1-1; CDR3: CASSMRGEGNTEAFF
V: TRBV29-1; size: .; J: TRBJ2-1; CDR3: CSQTLMRGTYNEQFF
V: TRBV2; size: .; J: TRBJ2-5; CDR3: CASSEEQVQETQYF
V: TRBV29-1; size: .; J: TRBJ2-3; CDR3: CSVEQGATDTQYF
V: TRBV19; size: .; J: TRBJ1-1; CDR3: CASNKPVSAEAFF
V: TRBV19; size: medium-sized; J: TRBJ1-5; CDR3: CASSIIQGSNQPQHF
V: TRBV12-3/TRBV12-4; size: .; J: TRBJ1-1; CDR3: CASSLTGLVGEAFF
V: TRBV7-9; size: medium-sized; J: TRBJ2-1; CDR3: CASSRALTDEQFF
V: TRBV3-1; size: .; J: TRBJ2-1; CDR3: CASSSGGSSYNEQFF
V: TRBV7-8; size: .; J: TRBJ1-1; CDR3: CASSPEGGENTEAFF
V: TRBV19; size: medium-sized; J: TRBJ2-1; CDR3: CASTTTQGARRNEQFF
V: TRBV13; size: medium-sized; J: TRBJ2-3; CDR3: CASSGGTSGRTDTQYF
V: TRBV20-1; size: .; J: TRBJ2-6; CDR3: CSANLVESGANVLTF
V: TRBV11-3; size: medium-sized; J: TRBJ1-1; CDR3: CASSLRENTEAFF
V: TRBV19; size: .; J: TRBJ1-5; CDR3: CASRDSANQPQHF
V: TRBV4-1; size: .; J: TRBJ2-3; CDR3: CASSQDGGLAGSTDTQYF
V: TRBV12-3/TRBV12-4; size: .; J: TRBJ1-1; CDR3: CASSPQTPSHRNTEAFF
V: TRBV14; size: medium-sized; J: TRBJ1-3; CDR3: CASSQRSGSGNTIYF
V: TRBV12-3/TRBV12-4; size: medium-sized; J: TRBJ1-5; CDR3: CASSTGVGQPQHF
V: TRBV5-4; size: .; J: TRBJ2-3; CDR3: CASSREGSGTDTQYF
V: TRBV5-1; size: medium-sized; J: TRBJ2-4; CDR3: CASSSDRELAKNIQYF
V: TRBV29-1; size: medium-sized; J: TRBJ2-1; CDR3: CSVVGLAGERNEQFF
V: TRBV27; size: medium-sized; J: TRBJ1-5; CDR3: CASGWDQPQHF
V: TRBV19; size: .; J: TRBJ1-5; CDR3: CASTPTGGSNQPQHF
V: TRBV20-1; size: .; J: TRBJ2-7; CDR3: CSARKREDYEQYF
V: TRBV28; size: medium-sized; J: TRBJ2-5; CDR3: CASSLGTGGDNRETQYF